This T cell receptor beta chain was sequenced for a study of OX40 agonist ivuxolimab in advanced cancers. The repertoire was sequenced with immunoSEQ multiplex PCR; TCRdb's copy has only in-frame clones and lacks some. The data contain approximately 61,000 clones, 80% to 90% of them singletons. The CDR3 runs to 15 residues. Looked up from germline, CDR1 is SGDLS and CDR2 is YYNGEE. V was clipped by 4 bases and J by 3 bases, with 16 bases between them. This clone turned up a few times. Individuals having autoimmune disease history or systemic immunosuppression were not enrolled. The gene calls are TRBV9 and TRBJ2-5; possibly TRBD1 or TRBD2 for D (5 bases each). This TCR came from an adult with an advanced solid tumor such as melanoma, head and neck, liver or kidney cancer. The sample here was CD4+ or CD8+ T cells sorted from blood, taken in a trial of the OX40 agonist ivuxolimab. CDR3 nucleotides: TGTGCCAGCAGCCTTCCCGGGACCTTAAAAGAGACCCAGTACTTC. Its translation: CASSLPGTLKETQYF. Supplemented by reference TRBV9 and TRBJ2-5, the full variable domain reads DSGVTQTPKHLITATGQRVTLRCSPRSGDLSVYWYQQSLDQGLQFLIQYYNGEERAKGNILERFSAQQFPDLHSELNLSSLELGDSALYFCASSLPGTLKETQYFGPGTRLLVL.